A selection of T cell receptor beta chains follows, all from one sample in a study of blood T cells in healthy people across ages. A single record per CDR3 protein comes from TCRdb applying MiXCR to the 5' RACE reads. This table holds about a million distinct CDR3 sequences, about 48% found once. Input material: blood. The receptor set was obtained from a young man in good health. The CDR3 runs from the conserved cysteine through the conserved F or W. The D gene is left open where the match is weak. Clone size is not always given. Where it is, it says once, few, many or a class for expanded clones.

TRBJ1-5	NA	TRBD1	TRBV4-3	CASGQGTGLFQPQHF	TGCGCCAGCGGCCAAGGGACAGGGCTTTTTCAGCCCCAGCATTTT
TRBJ2-2	NA	NA	TRBV7-9	CASSWGDGELFF	TGTGCCAGCAGCTGGGGGGACGGGGAGCTGTTTTTT
TRBJ1-6	NA	NA	TRBV19	CASSWQTENSPLHF	TGTGCCAGTAGTTGGCAGACCGAGAATTCACCCCTCCACTTT
TRBJ2-4	NA	TRBD1	TRBV28	CASSVYVGGATKNIQYF	TGTGCCAGCAGTGTCTACGTAGGGGGCGCGACCAAAAACATTCAGTACTTC
TRBJ1-4	NA	NA	TRBV15	CATSNDGATNEKLFF	TGTGCCACCAGCAACGACGGTGCAACTAATGAAAAACTGTTTTTT
TRBJ2-3	few	TRBD2	TRBV24-1	CATSGVAGGINTDTQYF	TGTGCCACCAGTGGCGTAGCGGGGGGGATTAACACAGATACGCAGTATTTT
TRBJ2-3	few	NA	TRBV4-2	CASSQQLGGTDTQYF	TGTGCCAGCAGCCAACAACTAGGTGGGACAGATACGCAGTATTTT
TRBJ1-5	NA	NA	TRBV2	CASSEQGSWQPQHF	TGTGCCAGCAGTGAACAGGGGTCGTGGCAGCCCCAGCATTTT
TRBJ1-6	NA	NA	TRBV7-2	CASSGNQGSPLHF	TGTGCCAGCAGCGGTAACCAGGGATCACCCCTCCACTTT
TRBJ1-1	NA	TRBD1	TRBV20-1	CSAKRQGMNTEAFF	TGCAGTGCTAAAAGACAGGGTATGAACACTGAAGCTTTCTTT
TRBJ2-6	NA	NA	TRBV7-2	CASSYGRSSGANVLTF	TGTGCCAGCAGCTATGGACGGAGCTCTGGGGCCAACGTCCTGACTTTC
TRBJ2-7	many	TRBD1	TRBV18	CASSPGQGTYEQYF	TGTGCCAGCAGTCCGGGACAGGGGACCTACGAGCAGTACTTC
TRBJ2-5	NA	TRBD1	TRBV20-1	CSAIFGQGALETQYF	TGCAGTGCCATTTTCGGACAGGGGGCATTGGAGACCCAGTACTTC
TRBJ2-7	NA	TRBD2	TRBV6-5	CASSYAGDNEQYF	TGTGCCAGCAGTTATGCGGGGGATAACGAGCAGTACTTC
TRBJ1-4	NA	NA	TRBV2	CASTQTRATNEKLFF	TGTGCCAGCACCCAAACGAGGGCAACTAATGAAAAACTGTTTTTT
TRBJ2-3	NA	TRBD2	TRBV12-3/TRBV12-4	CASTPGGESTDTQYF	TGTGCCAGCACCCCGGGGGGGGAAAGCACAGATACGCAGTATTTT
TRBJ1-4	NA	NA	TRBV12-3/TRBV12-4	CASSLGLWEKLFF	TGTGCCAGCAGTTTAGGGTTGTGGGAAAAACTGTTTTTT
TRBJ2-7	NA	NA	TRBV7-9	CASIQDSNYYEQYF	TGTGCCAGCATTCAGGACAGTAATTACTACGAGCAGTACTTC
TRBJ2-7	NA	NA	TRBV4-3	CASSPYIGLDEQYF	TGCGCCAGCAGCCCCTACATAGGGCTCGACGAGCAGTACTTC
TRBJ1-1	NA	TRBD1	TRBV6-5	CASSTDRDPEAFF	TGTGCCAGCAGTACTGACAGGGATCCTGAAGCTTTCTTT
TRBJ1-2	NA	NA	TRBV7-2	CASSSFGGVSGYGYTF	TGTGCCAGCAGCTCCTTCGGAGGCGTGAGTGGTTATGGCTACACCTTC
TRBJ2-6	many	NA	TRBV4-2	CASSQGQTGANVLTF	TGTGCCAGCAGCCAAGGACAGACTGGGGCCAACGTCCTGACTTTC
TRBJ2-1	NA	TRBD2	TRBV3-1	CASKLAGYNEQFF	TGTGCCAGCAAACTAGCGGGTTACAATGAGCAGTTCTTC
TRBJ2-5	NA	TRBD1	TRBV7-2	CASSLSFRGQGFLETQYF	TGTGCCAGCAGCTTAAGCTTTCGAGGACAGGGTTTCCTGGAGACCCAGTACTTC
TRBJ1-5	NA	NA	TRBV2	CASKQRTGPNQPQHF	TGTGCCAGCAAACAAAGGACGGGACCCAATCAGCCCCAGCATTTT
TRBJ1-5	NA	NA	TRBV7-6	CASSLVPTGYSGFNQPQHF	TGTGCCAGCAGCTTAGTTCCCACGGGCTACTCAGGGTTCAATCAGCCCCAGCATTTT
TRBJ2-4	NA	TRBD2	TRBV28	CASSGGTSGSRGIQYF	TGTGCCAGCTCTGGCGGGACTAGCGGCTCCCGAGGCATTCAGTACTTC
TRBJ1-1	many	TRBD1	TRBV20-1	CSALTGANTEAFF	TGCAGTGCTCTGACAGGGGCGAACACTGAAGCTTTCTTT
TRBJ1-1	few	NA	TRBV25-1	CASSEEDGEGVNTEAFF	TGTGCCAGCAGTGAAGAGGACGGGGAAGGGGTGAACACTGAAGCTTTCTTT
TRBJ2-1	NA	TRBD1	TRBV4-3	CASSQEFGTGFNEQFF	TGCGCCAGCAGCCAAGAATTTGGGACAGGGTTCAATGAGCAGTTCTTC
TRBJ1-4	NA	NA	TRBV20-1	CSAKGGGEKLFF	TGCAGTGCTAAGGGCGGAGGCGAAAAACTGTTTTTT
TRBJ2-1	NA	NA	TRBV7-3	CASSPTGVGGSYNEQFF	TGTGCCAGCAGCCCAACGGGGGTAGGAGGCTCCTACAATGAGCAGTTCTTC
TRBJ1-2	NA	TRBD1	TRBV20-1	CSGGTGRNYGYTF	TGCAGTGGGGGGACAGGGAGAAACTATGGCTACACCTTC
TRBJ1-5	few	TRBD1	TRBV7-2	CASSLDRGYQPQHF	TGTGCCAGCAGCCTGGACAGGGGGTATCAGCCCCAGCATTTT
TRBJ2-3	few	TRBD2	TRBV3-1	CASSPSSGETDTQYF	TGTGCCAGCAGTCCCTCGAGCGGGGAGACAGATACGCAGTATTTT
TRBJ2-5	NA	NA	TRBV6-2/TRBV6-3	CASSPFSEAKETQYF	TGTGCCAGCAGTCCCTTCTCGGAGGCAAAAGAGACCCAGTACTTC
TRBJ1-2	NA	NA	TRBV6-5	CASRPPQGTYGYTF	TGTGCCAGCCGCCCTCCGCAGGGGACCTATGGCTACACCTTC
TRBJ2-2	few	NA	TRBV5-4	CASSRAAGELFF	TGTGCCAGCAGCCGGGCGGCCGGGGAGCTGTTTTTT
TRBJ1-5	NA	NA	TRBV7-9	CASSLERSGEWGNQPQHF	TGTGCCAGCAGCTTGGAGAGGTCAGGGGAGTGGGGCAATCAGCCCCAGCATTTT
TRBJ2-3	few	NA	TRBV7-2	CASSPMGSIRGDTQYF	TGTGCCAGCAGCCCGATGGGTAGCATTAGAGGTGATACGCAGTATTTT
TRBJ1-6	many	NA	TRBV3-1	CASSQGGGNSPLHF	TGTGCCAGCAGCCAAGGGGGCGGAAATTCACCCCTCCACTTT
TRBJ2-7	once	TRBD2	TRBV6-5	CASRTGTSGKYNEQYF	TGTGCCAGCAGAACCGGGACTAGCGGAAAATACAATGAGCAGTACTTC
TRBJ1-5	few	NA	TRBV20-1	CSARYQGGQPQHF	TGCAGTGCTAGATACCAGGGAGGTCAGCCCCAGCATTTT
TRBJ1-6	NA	NA	TRBV7-2	CASNLPKGDSPLHF	TGTGCCAGCAACTTGCCCAAAGGGGATTCACCCCTCCACTTT
TRBJ2-1	NA	TRBD2	TRBV11-2	CASSPSALAGDLEQFF	TGTGCCAGCAGCCCGAGCGCACTAGCGGGAGATTTAGAGCAGTTCTTC
TRBJ2-1	NA	NA	TRBV27	CASSLLGQPHEQFF	TGTGCCAGCAGTTTACTCGGACAGCCCCATGAGCAGTTCTTC
TRBJ1-5	NA	NA	TRBV21-1	CASSKWGRGDQPQHF	TGTGCCAGCAGCAAATGGGGGAGGGGGGATCAGCCCCAGCATTTT
TRBJ1-1	once	NA	TRBV6-2/TRBV6-3	CASSYSGQFNTEAFF	TGTGCCAGCAGTTACTCTGGACAGTTTAACACTGAAGCTTTCTTT
TRBJ1-2	NA	NA	TRBV6-5	CASSPSRGAAYGYTF	TGTGCCAGCAGTCCCTCCAGAGGGGCGGCCTATGGCTACACCTTC
TRBJ2-5	NA	TRBD1	TRBV4-1	CASSRAGQGSETQYF	TGCGCCAGCAGCCGAGCCGGACAGGGCAGCGAGACCCAGTACTTC
TRBJ2-7	NA	TRBD2	TRBV7-2	CASSQTSGVPSYEQYF	TGTGCCAGCAGCCAGACTAGCGGGGTTCCCAGCTACGAGCAGTACTTC